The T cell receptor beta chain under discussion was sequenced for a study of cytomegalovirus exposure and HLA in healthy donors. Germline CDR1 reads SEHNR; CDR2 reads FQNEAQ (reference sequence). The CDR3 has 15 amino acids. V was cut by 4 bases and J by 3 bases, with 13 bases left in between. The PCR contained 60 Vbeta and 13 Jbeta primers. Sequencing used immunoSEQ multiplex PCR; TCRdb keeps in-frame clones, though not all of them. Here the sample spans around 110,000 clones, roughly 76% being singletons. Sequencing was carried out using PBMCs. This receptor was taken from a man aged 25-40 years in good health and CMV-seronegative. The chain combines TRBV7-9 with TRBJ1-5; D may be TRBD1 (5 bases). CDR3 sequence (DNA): TGTGCCAGCAGCTCCCCCGGGGACTTCAATCAGCCCCAGCATTTT. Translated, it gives CASSSPGDFNQPQHF.